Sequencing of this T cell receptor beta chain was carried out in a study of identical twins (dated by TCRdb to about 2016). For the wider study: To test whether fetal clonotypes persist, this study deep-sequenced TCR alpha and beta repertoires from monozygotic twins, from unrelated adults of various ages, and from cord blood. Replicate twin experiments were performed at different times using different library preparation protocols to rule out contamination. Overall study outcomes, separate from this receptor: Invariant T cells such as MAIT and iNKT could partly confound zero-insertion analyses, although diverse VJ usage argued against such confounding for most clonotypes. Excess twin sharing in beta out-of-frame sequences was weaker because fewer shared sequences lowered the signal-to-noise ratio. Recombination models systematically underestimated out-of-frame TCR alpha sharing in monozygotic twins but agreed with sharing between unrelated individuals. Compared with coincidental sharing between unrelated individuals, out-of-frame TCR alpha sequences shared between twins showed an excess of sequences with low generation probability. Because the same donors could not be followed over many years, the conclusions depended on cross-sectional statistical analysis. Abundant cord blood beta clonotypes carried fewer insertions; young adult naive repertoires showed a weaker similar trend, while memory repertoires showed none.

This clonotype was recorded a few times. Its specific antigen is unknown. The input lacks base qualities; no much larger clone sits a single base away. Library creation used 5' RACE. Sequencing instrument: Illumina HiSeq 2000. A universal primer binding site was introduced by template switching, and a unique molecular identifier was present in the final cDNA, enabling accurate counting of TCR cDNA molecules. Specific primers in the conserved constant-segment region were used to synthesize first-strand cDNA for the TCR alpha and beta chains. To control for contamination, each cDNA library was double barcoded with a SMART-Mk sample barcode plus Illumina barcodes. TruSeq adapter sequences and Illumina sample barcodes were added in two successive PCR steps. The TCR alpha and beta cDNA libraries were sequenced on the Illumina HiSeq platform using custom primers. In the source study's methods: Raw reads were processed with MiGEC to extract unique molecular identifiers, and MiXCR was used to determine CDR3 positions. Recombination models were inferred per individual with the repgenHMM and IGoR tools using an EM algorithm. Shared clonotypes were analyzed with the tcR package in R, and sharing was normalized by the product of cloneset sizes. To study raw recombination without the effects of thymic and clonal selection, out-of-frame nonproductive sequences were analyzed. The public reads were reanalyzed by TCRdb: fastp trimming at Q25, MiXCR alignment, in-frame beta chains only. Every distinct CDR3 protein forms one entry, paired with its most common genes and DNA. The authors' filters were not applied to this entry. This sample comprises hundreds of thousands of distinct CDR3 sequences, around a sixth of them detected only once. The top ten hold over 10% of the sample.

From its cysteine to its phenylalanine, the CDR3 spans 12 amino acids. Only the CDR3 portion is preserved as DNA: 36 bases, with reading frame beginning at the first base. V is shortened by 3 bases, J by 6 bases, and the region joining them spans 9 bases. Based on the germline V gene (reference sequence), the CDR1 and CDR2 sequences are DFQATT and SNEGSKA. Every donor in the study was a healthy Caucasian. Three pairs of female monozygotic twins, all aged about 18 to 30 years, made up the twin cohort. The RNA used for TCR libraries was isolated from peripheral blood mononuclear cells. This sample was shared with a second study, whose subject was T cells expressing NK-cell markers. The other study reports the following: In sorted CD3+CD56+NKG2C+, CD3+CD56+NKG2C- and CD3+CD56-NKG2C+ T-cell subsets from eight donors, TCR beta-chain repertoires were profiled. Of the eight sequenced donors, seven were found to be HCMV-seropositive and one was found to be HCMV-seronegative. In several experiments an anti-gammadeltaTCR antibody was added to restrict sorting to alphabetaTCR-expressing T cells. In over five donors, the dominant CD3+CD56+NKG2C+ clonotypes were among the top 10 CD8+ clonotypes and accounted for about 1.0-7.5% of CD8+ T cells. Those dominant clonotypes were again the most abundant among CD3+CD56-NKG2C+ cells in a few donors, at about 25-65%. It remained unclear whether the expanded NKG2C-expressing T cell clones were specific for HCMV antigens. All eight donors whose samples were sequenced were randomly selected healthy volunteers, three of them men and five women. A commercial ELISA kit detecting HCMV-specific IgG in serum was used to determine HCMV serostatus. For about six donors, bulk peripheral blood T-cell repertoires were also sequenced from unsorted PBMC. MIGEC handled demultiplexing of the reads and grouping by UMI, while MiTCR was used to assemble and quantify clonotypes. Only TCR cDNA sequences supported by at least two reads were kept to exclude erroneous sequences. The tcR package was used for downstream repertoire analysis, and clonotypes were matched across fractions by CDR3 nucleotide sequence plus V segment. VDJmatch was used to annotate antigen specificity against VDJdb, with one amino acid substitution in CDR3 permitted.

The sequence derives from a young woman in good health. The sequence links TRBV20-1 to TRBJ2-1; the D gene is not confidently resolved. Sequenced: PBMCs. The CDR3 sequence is CSASRAPNEQFF. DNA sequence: TGCAGTGCTAGCCGGGCCCCCAATGAGCAGTTCTTC.